One sample yielded the 14 T cell receptor beta chains listed below, sequenced in a study of T cells in Graves' hyperthyroidism and ophthalmopathy. RNA transcripts were the template for amplifying TCR beta CDR3 regions. HTBI primers were employed in a first-round RT-PCR of the TCR CDR3. Each CDR3 protein gets one entry after TCRdb re-called the multiplex PCR reads with MiXCR. The data show 93,000 or so distinct CDR3 sequences, 47% seen once. The source material was blood. These TCRs come from a man aged 40-50 years with Graves' hyperthyroidism.

CDR3 sequence (DNA): TGTGCCACCAGCAGCGATCCAGCGGGAATAGAGACCCAGTACTTC. Protein sequence: CATSSDPAGIETQYF. The J gene is TRBJ2-5, the V gene TRBV15, with TRBD2 identical over 7 bases. V lost 3 bases to trimming and J lost 4 bases; unmatched junction nucleotides: 8. Germline loops: CDR1 LNHNV, CDR2 YYDKDF (reference sequence). CDR3 length: 15 residues.

The V call is TRBV28, the J call TRBJ2-3; D is unresolved. Deletions cut 4 bases from V and 2 bases from J, with 10 bases between. This CDR3 spans 14 amino acids. The germline CDR1 and CDR2 sequences are MDHEN and SYDVKM. CDR3 sequence reads: CASSWQAYTDTQYF. In DNA, the CDR3 is TGTGCCAGCAGTTGGCAGGCCTACACAGATACGCAGTATTTT.

CDR3 sequence: CASGLTSEGLAVEQFF. The CDR3 DNA reads as TGTGCCAGCGGCCTAACGTCAGAAGGGCTAGCGGTTGAGCAGTTCTTC. V usage is TRBV7-9 and J usage is TRBJ2-1; 7 bases match TRBD2. The CDR3 extends over 16 amino acids. In germline, CDR1 is SEHNR, CDR2 FQNEAQ (reference sequence). Trimming took 8 bases from V and 9 from J; bases not matched to a gene: 19.

Note on this clonotype: The conserved closing phenylalanine or tryptophan is absent in this CDR3, likely reflecting a read error. The chain carries TRBV7-9 and TRBJ1-3; no clear D. V lost 6 bases and J 0 bases, leaving 9 bases between the germline ends. The CDR3 sequence is 14 residues long. Germline-derived CDR1 and CDR2 are SEHNR and FQNEAQ (reference sequence). CDR3 protein: CASSYASSGNTIYC. CDR3 coding DNA: TGTGCCAGCAGTTATGCAAGCTCTGGAAACACCATATATTGT.

This chain connects TRBV24-1 to TRBJ1-1; D gene ambiguous. CDR1 and CDR2 (germline): KGHDR, SFDVKD. This CDR3 spans 16 amino acids. Trimming shortened V by 3 bases and J by 3 bases, and 16 bases separated the two germline ends. The CDR3 spells CATSDDPPPADTEAFF. Here the CDR3 DNA reads TGTGCCACCAGTGATGACCCACCCCCCGCGGACACTGAAGCTTTCTTT.

This clonotype was seen once. The chain uses TRBV15 and TRBJ2-5; a possible D gene is TRBD1 (6 bases). Trimming removed 3 bases from V and 4 bases from J, with 18 bases in between. CDR3 length: 16 amino acids. The V gene's germline CDR1 is LNHNV and CDR2 YYDKDF (reference sequence). The CDR3 here is CATSSARLGGAETQYF. DNA of the CDR3: TGTGCCACCAGCAGCGCCCGGCTAGGGGGAGCAGAGACCCAGTACTTC. The full variable domain, in which reference TRBV15 and TRBJ2-5 provide the parts outside the CDR3, is DAMVIQNPRYQVTQFGKPVTLSCSQTLNHNVMYWYQQKSSQAPKLLFHYYDKDFNNEADTPDNFQSRRPNTSFCFLDIRSPGLGDTAMYLCATSSARLGGAETQYFGPGTRLLVL.

In its sample, this clonotype was seen many times. The chain is built from TRBV20-1 and TRBJ1-4; 9 positions match TRBD1. V lost 2 bases, J lost 3 bases, and 13 bases stayed unmatched. CDR1 is DFQATT and CDR2 is SNEGSKA in the germline V gene (reference sequence). The CDR3 is 18 residues long. DNA of the CDR3: TGCAGTGCTAGAATCCGGGACAGGGAAGCTTACTCTAATGAAAAACTGTTTTTT. This codes for CSARIRDREAYSNEKLFF.

This clonotype was seen ten or more times. The genes are TRBV20-1 and TRBJ1-1; D is undetermined. The CDR3 length is 11 residues. Germline V gene sequence: CDR1 DFQATT, CDR2 SNEGSKA (reference sequence). The CDR3 here is CSLRENTEAFF. CDR3 sequence (DNA): TGCAGCCTACGGGAGAACACTGAAGCTTTCTTT.

This clonotype occurred many times. This chain joins TRBV19 and TRBJ1-4, with D possibly matching TRBD1 (6 bases). Germline CDR1 reads LNHDA; CDR2 reads SQIVND (reference sequence). This CDR3 comprises 15 residues. V lost 7 bases and J lost 0, with 12 bases in between. The chain's CDR3 is CASMPGAATNEKLFF. CDR3 bases: TGTGCCAGTATGCCGGGGGCTGCAACTAATGAAAAACTGTTTTTT.

In its sample, this clonotype was seen many times. The chain joins TRBV11-2 to TRBJ1-2; 9 positions match TRBD1. From germline, CDR1 is SGHAT and CDR2 FQNNGV. The CDR3 sequence is 16 residues long. Trimming at V came to 4 bases and at J to 6 bases, leaving 12 bases not matched to a gene. The CDR3 DNA reads as TGTGCCAGCAGCTCGCCTCTGGGACAGGGCAGGGATGGCTACACCTTC. This codes for CASSSPLGQGRDGYTF. Full variable domain (rest looked up from reference TRBV11-2 and TRBJ1-2): EAGVAQSPRYKIIEKRQSVAFWCNPISGHATLYWYQQILGQGPKLLIQFQNNGVVDDSQLPKDRFSAERLKGVDSTLKIQPAKLEDSAVYLCASSSPLGQGRDGYTFGSGTRLTVV.

The count of this clonotype is one. The CDR3 sequence: CASSYSYKSAGNTF. The CDR3 DNA reads TGTGCCAGCAGTTACTCCTACAAGTCTGCTGGAAACACCTTC. The V gene is TRBV6-5, the J gene TRBJ1-2, with no clear D. The CDR3 consists of 14 residues. V shed 0 bases and J shed 12 bases, with 17 bases lying between them. Germline V lookup: CDR1 MNHEY, CDR2 SVGAGI.

Notes on this clonotype: Likely a read error: the CDR3 ends without its conserved phenylalanine or tryptophan. The genes are TRBV24-1 and TRBJ2-3; D might be TRBD1 or TRBD2, each matching 6 bases. The CDR3 covers 16 residues. Germline loops: CDR1 KGHDR, CDR2 SFDVKD. The CDR3 region has the DNA TGTGCTACCAGTGATAGGAGGGGGAGTGGCACAGATACGCAGTATTCT. It yields the protein CATSDRRGSGTDTQYS.

A few counts support this clonotype. The chain has TRBV3-1 and TRBJ2-7; tentatively, D is TRBD2 (5 bases). The CDR3 extends over 13 amino acids. The germline V and J ends were trimmed by 2 bases and 3 bases, with 8 bases remaining between them. Germline lookup yields CDR1 LGHDT and CDR2 YNNKEL (reference sequence). This CDR3 is CASSQWESYEQYF. In nucleotides, the CDR3 is TGTGCCAGCAGCCAATGGGAGAGCTACGAGCAGTACTTC.

Ten or more counts support this clonotype. This sequence joins TRBV20-1 and TRBJ2-1; TRBD2 aligns across 11 bases. Trimming removed 4 bases from V and 6 bases from J; junction bases left unmatched: 5. The germline V gene has CDR1 DFQATT and CDR2 SNEGSKA (reference sequence). This CDR3 spans 14 amino acids. The CDR3 sequence is CSAITSGSGNEQFF. The CDR3 nucleotides read TGCAGTGCTATAACTAGCGGGAGCGGCAATGAGCAGTTCTTC.